The clone carrying this T cell receptor (beta chain) was seen a few times. The data derive from a study of response to subunit inactivated influenza vaccine. CDR1 and CDR2 (germline): SGHTA, FQGNSA. This CDR3 region has 16 residues. J gave up 3 bases and V 4 bases, and 6 bases lay outside the gene matches. TCRdb re-analysed the RT-PCR reads in MiXCR, keeping a single row per CDR3 protein. The sample records about 170,000 distinct CDR3 sequences, approximately 12% being singletons. The sample was also reused in another study, on T cells expressing NK-cell markers. This second study notes: What made the TCR beta cDNA was 5'RACE template switching with UMIs. Researchers got TCR beta repertoires out of sorted CD3+CD56+NKG2C+, CD3+CD56+NKG2C- and CD3+CD56-NKG2C+ T cells. The same clonotypes also predominated in the CD3+CD56-NKG2C+ fraction of a few donors. Evidence did not settle whether expanded NKG2C+ T cell clones targeted HCMV.

The chain joins TRBV7-2 to TRBJ2-1; 10 positions match TRBD1. Sequencing used CD8+ T cells sorted from PBMCs, obtained about 11 days after vaccination. This receptor was identified in a man aged 45 to 65 who received an inactivated influenza vaccine. For the CDR3, the DNA is TGTGCCAGCAGCTCCTTGGGACAGGGGCTCTACAATGAGCAGTTCTTC. It specifies CASSSLGQGLYNEQFF.